This TCR beta chain originates from a study of response to subunit inactivated influenza vaccine. Findings and limits, study-wide: Authors suggested seasonal influenza vaccinations each recruit few new T cells.

Each CDR3 protein is one row after TCRdb ran MiXCR on the RT-PCR reads. The sample shows more than 700,000 distinct CDR3 sequences, around 20% of them seen only once. Note on this clonotype: As yet, its antigen is unknown.

Germline CDR1 reads SNHLY; CDR2 reads FYNNEI. V lost 6 bases to trimming and J lost 0 bases, with 8 bases between them. This CDR3 is built from 13 residues. This TCR was sampled from a man aged 50-59 years who received an inactivated influenza vaccine. This specimen was PBMCs from blood, taken 4 to 6 days after vaccination. The rearrangement links TRBV2 to TRBJ1-2; no firm D call. CDR3 sequence: CASSTEANYGYTF. The CDR3 region has the DNA TGTGCCAGCAGCACGGAAGCTAACTATGGCTACACCTTC.